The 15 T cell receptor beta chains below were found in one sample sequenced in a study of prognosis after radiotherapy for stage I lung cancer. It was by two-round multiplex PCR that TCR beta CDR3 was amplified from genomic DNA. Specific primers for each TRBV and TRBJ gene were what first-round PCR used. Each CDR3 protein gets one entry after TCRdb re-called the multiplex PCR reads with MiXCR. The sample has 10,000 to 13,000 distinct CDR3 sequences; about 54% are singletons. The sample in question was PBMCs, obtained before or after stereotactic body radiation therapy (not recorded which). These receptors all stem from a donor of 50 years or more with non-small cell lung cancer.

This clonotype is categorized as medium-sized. The DNA of the CDR3 is TGTGCCAGCAGTTTATCTGGGCCAGGAAACACCATATATTTT. Encoded protein: CASSLSGPGNTIYF. The chain recombines TRBV12-3 or TRBV12-4 with TRBJ1-3; D remains ambiguous. Trimming left V 2 bases short and J 4 bases short, with 9 bases between. The CDR3 is made up of 14 amino acids.

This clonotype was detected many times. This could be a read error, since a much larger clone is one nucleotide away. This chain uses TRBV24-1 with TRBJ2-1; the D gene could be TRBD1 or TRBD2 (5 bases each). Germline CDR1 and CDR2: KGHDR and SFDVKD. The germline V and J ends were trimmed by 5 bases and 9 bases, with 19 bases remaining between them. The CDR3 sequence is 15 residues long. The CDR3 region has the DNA TGTGCCACCAGTGCACCGGGACCACAAAACAGTGAGCAGTTCTTC. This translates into CATSAPGPQNSEQFF.

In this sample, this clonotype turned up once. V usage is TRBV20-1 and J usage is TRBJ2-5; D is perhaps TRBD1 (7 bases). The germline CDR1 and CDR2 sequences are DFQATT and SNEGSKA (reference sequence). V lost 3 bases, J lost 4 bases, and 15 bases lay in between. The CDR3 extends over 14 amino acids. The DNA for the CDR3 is TGCAGTGCTAGCTTAGGGCAGGGGGGAGAGACCCAGTACTTC. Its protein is CSASLGQGGETQYF.

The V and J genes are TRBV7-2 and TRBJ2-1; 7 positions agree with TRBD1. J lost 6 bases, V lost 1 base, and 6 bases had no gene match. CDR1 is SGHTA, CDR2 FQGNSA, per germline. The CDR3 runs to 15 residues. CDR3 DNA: TGTGCCAGCAGCTTAGTGGGCCCAGGGGGCAATGAGCAGTTCTTC. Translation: CASSLVGPGGNEQFF.

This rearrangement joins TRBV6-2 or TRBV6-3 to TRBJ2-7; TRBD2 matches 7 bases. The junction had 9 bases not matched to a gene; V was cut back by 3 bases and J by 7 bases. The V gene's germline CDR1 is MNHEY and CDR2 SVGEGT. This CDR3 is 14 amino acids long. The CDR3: CASSYFWGRGEQYF. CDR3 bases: TGTGCCAGCAGTTATTTCTGGGGGAGGGGAGAGCAGTACTTC.

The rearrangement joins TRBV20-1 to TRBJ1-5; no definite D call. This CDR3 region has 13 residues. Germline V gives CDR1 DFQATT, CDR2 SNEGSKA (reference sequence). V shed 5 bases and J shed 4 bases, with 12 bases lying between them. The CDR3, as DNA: TGCAGTGCTGGCGCCACGGCAAATCAGCCCCAGCATTTT. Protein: CSAGATANQPQHF.

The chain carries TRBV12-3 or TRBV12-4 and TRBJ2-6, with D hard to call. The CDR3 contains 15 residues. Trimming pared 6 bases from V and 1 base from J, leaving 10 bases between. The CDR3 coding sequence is TGTGCCAGCAGCACCGATCGGTCTGGGGCCAACGTCCTGACTTTC. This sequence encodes CASSTDRSGANVLTF.

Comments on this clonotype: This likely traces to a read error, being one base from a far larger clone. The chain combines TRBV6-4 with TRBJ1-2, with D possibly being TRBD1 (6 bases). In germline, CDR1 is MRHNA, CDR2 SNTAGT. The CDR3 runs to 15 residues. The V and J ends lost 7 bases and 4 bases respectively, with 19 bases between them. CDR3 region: CASMREPQGPYGYTF. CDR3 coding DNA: TGTGCCAGCATGCGCGAACCACAGGGCCCCTATGGCTACACCTTC.

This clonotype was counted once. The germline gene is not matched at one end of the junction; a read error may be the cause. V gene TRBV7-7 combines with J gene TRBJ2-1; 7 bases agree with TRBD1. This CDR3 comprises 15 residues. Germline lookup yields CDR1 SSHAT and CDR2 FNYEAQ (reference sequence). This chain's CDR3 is CASSVRQGRDNEQFF. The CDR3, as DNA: TGTGCTAGCAGCGTTCGACAGGGCCGGGACAATGAGCAGTTCTTC.

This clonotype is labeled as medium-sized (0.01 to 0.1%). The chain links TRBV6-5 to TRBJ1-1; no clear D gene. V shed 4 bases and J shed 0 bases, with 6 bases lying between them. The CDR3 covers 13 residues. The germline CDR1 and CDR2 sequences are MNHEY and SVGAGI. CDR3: CASSFVMNTEAFF. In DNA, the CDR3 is TGTGCCAGCAGTTTTGTAATGAACACTGAAGCTTTCTTT.

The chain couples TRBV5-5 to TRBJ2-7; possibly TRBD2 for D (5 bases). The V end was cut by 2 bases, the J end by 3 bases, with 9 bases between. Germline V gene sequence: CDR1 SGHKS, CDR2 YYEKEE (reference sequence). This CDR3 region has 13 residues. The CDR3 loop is CASSFSSHYEQYF. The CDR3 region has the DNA TGTGCCAGCAGCTTTTCTAGCCACTACGAGCAGTACTTC.

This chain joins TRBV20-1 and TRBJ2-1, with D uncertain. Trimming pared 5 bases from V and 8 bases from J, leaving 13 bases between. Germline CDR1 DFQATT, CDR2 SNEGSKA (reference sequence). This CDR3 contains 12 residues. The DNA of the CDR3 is TGCAGTGCTTCCGTCGTAGGCCATGAGCAGTTCTTC. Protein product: CSASVVGHEQFF.

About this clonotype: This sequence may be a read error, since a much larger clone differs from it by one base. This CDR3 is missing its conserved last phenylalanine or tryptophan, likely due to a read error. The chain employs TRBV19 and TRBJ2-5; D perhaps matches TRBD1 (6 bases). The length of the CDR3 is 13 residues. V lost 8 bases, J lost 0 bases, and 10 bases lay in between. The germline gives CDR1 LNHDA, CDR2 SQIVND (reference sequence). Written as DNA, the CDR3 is TGTGCCAGTTCCAGGGGTTACCAAGAGACCCAGTACCTC. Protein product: CASSRGYQETQYL.

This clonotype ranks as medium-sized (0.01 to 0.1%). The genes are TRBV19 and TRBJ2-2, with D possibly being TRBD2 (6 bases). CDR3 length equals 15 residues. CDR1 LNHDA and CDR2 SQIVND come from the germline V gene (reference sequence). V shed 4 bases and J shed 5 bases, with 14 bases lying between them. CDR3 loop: CASSKSGLDTGELFF. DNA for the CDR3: TGTGCCAGTAGTAAATCGGGACTGGATACCGGGGAGCTGTTTTTT.

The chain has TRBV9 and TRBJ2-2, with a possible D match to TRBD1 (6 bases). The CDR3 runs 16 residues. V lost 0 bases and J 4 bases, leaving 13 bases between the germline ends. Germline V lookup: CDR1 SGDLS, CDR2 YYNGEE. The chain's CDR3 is CASSVGWTVVTGELFF. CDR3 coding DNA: TGTGCCAGCAGCGTAGGCTGGACAGTGGTCACCGGGGAGCTGTTTTTT.